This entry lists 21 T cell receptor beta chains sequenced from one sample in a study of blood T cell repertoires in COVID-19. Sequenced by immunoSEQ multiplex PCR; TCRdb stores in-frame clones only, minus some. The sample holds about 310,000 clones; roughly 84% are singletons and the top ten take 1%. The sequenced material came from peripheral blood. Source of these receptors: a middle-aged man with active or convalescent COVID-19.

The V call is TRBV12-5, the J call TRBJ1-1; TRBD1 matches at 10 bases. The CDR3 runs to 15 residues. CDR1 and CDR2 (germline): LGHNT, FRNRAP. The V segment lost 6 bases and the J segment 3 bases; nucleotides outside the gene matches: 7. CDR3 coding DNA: TGTGCTAGTGGCCTCCCTGGACAGGGGGACACTGAAGCTTTCTTT. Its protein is CASGLPGQGDTEAFF.

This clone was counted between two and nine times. CDR3 nucleotides: TGCAGCGCCTTGGGGACATCTGTTACCGAGCAGTACTTC. Amino acid sequence: CSALGTSVTEQYF. The gene calls are TRBV29-1 and TRBJ2-7; tentative D call: TRBD1 (6 bases). V was shortened by 7 bases and J by 6 bases, with 19 bases between the two germline ends. The CDR3 sequence is 13 residues long. Germline V lookup: CDR1 SQVTM, CDR2 ANQGSEA.

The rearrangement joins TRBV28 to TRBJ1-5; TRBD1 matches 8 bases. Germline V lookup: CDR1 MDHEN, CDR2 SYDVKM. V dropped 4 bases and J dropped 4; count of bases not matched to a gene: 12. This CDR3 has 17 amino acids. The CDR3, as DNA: TGTGCCAGCAGTTCGGGGACATCACAGGGGGTGAATCAGCCCCAGCATTTT. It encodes CASSSGTSQGVNQPQHF.

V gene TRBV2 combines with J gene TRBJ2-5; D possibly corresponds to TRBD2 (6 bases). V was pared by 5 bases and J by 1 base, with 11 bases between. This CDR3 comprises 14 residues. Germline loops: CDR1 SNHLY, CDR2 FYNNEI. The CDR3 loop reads CASSRGTFQETQYF. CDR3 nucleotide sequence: TGTGCCAGCAGTCGGGGGACCTTCCAAGAGACCCAGTACTTC.

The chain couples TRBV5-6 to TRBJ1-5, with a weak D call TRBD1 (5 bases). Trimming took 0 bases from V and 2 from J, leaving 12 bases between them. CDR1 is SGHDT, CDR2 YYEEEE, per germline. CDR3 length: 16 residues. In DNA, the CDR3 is TGTGCCAGCAGCTTGGCCGTGTGGGGGGGCAATCAGCCCCAGCATTTT. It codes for CASSLAVWGGNQPQHF.

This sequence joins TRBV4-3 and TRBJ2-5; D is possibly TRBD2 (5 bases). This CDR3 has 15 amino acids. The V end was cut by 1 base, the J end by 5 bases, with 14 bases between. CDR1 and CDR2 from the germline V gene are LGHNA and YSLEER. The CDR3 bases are TGCGCCAGCAGCCAAGGTCCCTCTAGAGGGGAGACCCAGTACTTC. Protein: CASSQGPSRGETQYF.

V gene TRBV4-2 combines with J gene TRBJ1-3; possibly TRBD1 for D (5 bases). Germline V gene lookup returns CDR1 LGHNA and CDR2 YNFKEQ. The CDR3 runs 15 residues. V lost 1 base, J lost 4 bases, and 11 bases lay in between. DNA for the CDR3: TGTGCCAGCAGCCAAGGTGCTCAGGGCGGAAACACCATATATTTT. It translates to CASSQGAQGGNTIYF.

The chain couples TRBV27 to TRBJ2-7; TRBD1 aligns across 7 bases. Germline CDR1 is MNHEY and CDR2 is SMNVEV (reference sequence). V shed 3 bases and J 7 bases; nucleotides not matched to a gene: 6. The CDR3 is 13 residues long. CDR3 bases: TGTGCCAGCAGTTTTGACAGGGATTCAGAGCAGTACTTC. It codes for CASSFDRDSEQYF.

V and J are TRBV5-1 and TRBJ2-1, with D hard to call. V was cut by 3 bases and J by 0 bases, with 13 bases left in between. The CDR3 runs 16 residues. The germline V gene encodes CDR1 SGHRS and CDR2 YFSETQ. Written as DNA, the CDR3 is TGCGCCAGCAGCTCGGAATCAGGTCGCTCCTACAATGAGCAGTTCTTC. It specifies CASSSESGRSYNEQFF.

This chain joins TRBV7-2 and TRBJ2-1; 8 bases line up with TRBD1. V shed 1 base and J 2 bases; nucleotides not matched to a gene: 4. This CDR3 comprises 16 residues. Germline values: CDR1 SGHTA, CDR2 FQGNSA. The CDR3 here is CASSLDSTGAYNEQFF. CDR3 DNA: TGTGCCAGCAGCTTAGACTCGACAGGGGCCTACAATGAGCAGTTCTTC.

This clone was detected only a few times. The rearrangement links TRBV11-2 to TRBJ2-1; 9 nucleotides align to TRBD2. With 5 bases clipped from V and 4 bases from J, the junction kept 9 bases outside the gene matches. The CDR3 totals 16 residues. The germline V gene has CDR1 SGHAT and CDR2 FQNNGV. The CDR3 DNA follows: TGTGCCAGCAGCCGCAATAGCGGGGGCGCTTACAATGAGCAGTTCTTC. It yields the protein CASSRNSGGAYNEQFF.

CDR3 residues: CASSLFGTVNTEAFF. The CDR3 DNA sequence: TGTGCCAGCAGTTTATTTGGGACAGTTAACACTGAAGCTTTCTTT. V gene TRBV28 combines with J gene TRBJ1-1; 7 bases align to TRBD1. CDR3 length: 15 amino acids. Germline V lookup: CDR1 MDHEN, CDR2 SYDVKM. The J segment lost 2 bases and the V segment lost 1 base, leaving 4 bases of the junction unmatched.

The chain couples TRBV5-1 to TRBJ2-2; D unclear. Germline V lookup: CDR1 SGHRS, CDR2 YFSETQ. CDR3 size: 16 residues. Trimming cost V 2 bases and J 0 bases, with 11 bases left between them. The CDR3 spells CASSFMRSANTGELFF. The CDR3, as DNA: TGCGCCAGCAGCTTCATGCGTTCCGCGAACACCGGGGAGCTGTTTTTT.

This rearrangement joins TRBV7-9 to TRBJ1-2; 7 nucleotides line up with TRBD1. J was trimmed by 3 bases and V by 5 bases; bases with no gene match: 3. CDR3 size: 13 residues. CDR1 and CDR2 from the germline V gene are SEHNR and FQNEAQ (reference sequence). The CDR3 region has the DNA TGTGCCAGCAGCGATGACAGGGACTATGGCTACACCTTC. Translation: CASSDDRDYGYTF.

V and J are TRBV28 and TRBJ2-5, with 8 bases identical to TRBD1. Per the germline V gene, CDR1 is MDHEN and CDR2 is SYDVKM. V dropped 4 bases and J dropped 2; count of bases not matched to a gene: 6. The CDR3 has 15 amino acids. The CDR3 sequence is CASSWTGPGQETQYF. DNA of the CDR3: TGTGCCAGCAGTTGGACAGGGCCGGGGCAAGAGACCCAGTACTTC.

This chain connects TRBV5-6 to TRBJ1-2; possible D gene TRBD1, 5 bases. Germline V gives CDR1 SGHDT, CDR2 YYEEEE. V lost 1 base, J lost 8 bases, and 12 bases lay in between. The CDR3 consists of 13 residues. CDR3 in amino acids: CASSLLTVAGYTF. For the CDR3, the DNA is TGTGCCAGCAGCTTGTTGACAGTTGCCGGCTACACCTTC.

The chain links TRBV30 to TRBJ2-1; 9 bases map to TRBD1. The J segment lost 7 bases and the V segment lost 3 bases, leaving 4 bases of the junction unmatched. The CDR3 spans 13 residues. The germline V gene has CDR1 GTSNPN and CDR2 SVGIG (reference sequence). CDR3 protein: CAWSMDRGNEQFF. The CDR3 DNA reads TGTGCCTGGAGCATGGACAGGGGTAATGAGCAGTTCTTC. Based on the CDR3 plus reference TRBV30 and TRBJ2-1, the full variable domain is SQTIHQWPATLVQPVGSPLSLECTVEGTSNPNLYWYRQAAGRGLQLLFYSVGIGQISSEVPQNLSASRPQDRQFILSSKKLLLSDSGFYLCAWSMDRGNEQFFGPGTRLTVL.

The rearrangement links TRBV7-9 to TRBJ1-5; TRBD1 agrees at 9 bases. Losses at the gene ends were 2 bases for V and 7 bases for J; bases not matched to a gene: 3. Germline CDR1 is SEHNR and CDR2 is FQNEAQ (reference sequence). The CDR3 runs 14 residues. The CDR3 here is CASSLTGGEQPQHF. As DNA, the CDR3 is TGTGCCAGCAGCTTAACAGGGGGCGAGCAGCCCCAGCATTTT.

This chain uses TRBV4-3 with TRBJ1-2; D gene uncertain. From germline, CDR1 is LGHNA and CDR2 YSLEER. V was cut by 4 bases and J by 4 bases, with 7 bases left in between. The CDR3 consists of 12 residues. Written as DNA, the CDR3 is TGCGCCAGCAGCCGCGGGGTCTATGGCTACACCTTC. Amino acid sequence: CASSRGVYGYTF.

The CDR3 DNA reads as TGCGCCAGCAGCCGGCGGACAGGGGATGACGAGCAGTACTTC. Protein sequence: CASSRRTGDDEQYF. The V and J genes are TRBV4-3 and TRBJ2-7, with 9 bases identical to TRBD1. Germline V gives CDR1 LGHNA, CDR2 YSLEER. The CDR3 spans 14 residues. The J segment lost 5 bases and the V segment lost 4 bases, leaving 6 bases of the junction unmatched.

CDR3 region: CATAAALAGQETQYF. CDR3 in DNA: TGTGCCACCGCGGCGGCCCTAGCGGGCCAAGAGACCCAGTACTTC. The V gene is TRBV24-1, the J gene TRBJ2-5, with 8 bases matching TRBD2. There are 15 residues in the CDR3. Germline loops: CDR1 KGHDR, CDR2 SFDVKD. Losses at the gene ends were 9 bases for V and 1 base for J; bases not matched to a gene: 9.